The clone carrying this T cell receptor (beta chain) was seen once. The germline CDR1 and CDR2 sequences are MNHEY and SMNVEV (reference sequence). V lost 3 bases and J 4 bases, leaving 9 bases between the germline ends. The CDR3 runs to 13 residues. Reverse transcription used about 0.45 to 1 ug RNA and random hexamers. Each CDR3 protein is one row after TCRdb ran MiXCR on the immunoSEQ multiplex PCR reads. The table records about 81,000 distinct CDR3 sequences, roughly 94% of them present only once. The entry originates in a study of CD8 T cells in Susac syndrome. The V call is TRBV27, the J call TRBJ1-2; D remains ambiguous. The receptor's source is a human donor with Susac syndrome. The sample consisted of CD8+ T cells from PBMCs. The CDR3 DNA is TGTGCCAGCAGTTTGACTCTAGGCTATGGCTACACCTTC. Translation: CASSLTLGYGYTF.